One sample yielded the 17 T cell receptor beta chains listed below, sequenced in a study of CD8+ T cells in alopecia areata. RNA extraction and reverse transcription yielded cDNA as sequencing template. The assay was immunoSEQ multiplex PCR, and TCRdb's table has in-frame clones only and misses some. This repertoire shows around 140,000 clones, 40% to 65% found once; its top ten account for 0.99%. The sequences come from CD4+ T cells sorted from blood, collected at week 0. The receptors were sampled from a human donor with alopecia areata.

This clone turned up a few times. The rearrangement joins TRBV27 to TRBJ2-7, with D uncertain. The CDR3 is made up of 14 amino acids. Germline V lookup: CDR1 MNHEY, CDR2 SMNVEV (reference sequence). V lost 7 bases and J 2 bases, leaving 15 bases between the germline ends. CDR3 bases: TGTGCCAGCACGACGGGTGGTAATCCCTACGAGCAGTACTTC. Translating it yields CASTTGGNPYEQYF.

This sequence joins TRBV7-2 and TRBJ2-4; D perhaps matches TRBD2 (5 bases). The germline CDR1 and CDR2 sequences are SGHTA and FQGNSA. CDR3 length: 17 residues. Trimming pared 1 base from V and 6 bases from J, leaving 19 bases between. CDR3 coding DNA: TGTGCCAGCAGCTTAGGTGATGGGCGGGTGCCGTTAAACATTCAGTACTTC. Its protein is CASSLGDGRVPLNIQYF.

The chain has TRBV5-1 and TRBJ2-5; TRBD1 matches 8 bases. Germline CDR1 SGHRS, CDR2 YFSETQ. The V and J ends lost 4 bases and 5 bases, in that order; junction bases with no gene match: 7. The CDR3 is made up of 14 amino acids. The CDR3, as DNA: TGCGCCAGCAGCGGACAGGGAGGTTTGGAGACCCAGTACTTC. Translating it yields CASSGQGGLETQYF.

This sequence joins TRBV7-2 and TRBJ2-7; TRBD2 agrees at 7 bases. With V trimmed by 1 base and J by 5 bases, 5 bases remained unmatched. The CDR3 extends over 14 amino acids. Germline-derived CDR1 and CDR2 are SGHTA and FQGNSA. Here the CDR3 reads CASSLDGGGNEQYF. DNA of the CDR3: TGTGCCAGCAGCTTAGATGGGGGAGGGAACGAGCAGTACTTC.

There are a few counts of this clone. This chain's CDR3 is CASSQEQQREGITGELFF. CDR3 nucleotide sequence: TGTGCCAGCAGCCAAGAGCAGCAGCGGGAGGGAATTACCGGGGAGCTGTTTTTT. V usage is TRBV4-2 and J usage is TRBJ2-2; 10 bases align to TRBD2. Looked up from germline, CDR1 is LGHNA and CDR2 is YNFKEQ. V was clipped by 0 bases and J by 5 bases; unmatched bases: 9. The CDR3 has 18 amino acids.

V gene TRBV29-1 combines with J gene TRBJ2-7; tentative D call: TRBD1 (6 bases). The CDR3 sequence is 12 residues long. The ends were cut back, 3 bases at V and 3 bases at J, with 9 bases in the middle. Looked up from germline, CDR1 is SQVTM and CDR2 is ANQGSEA. Here the CDR3 DNA reads TGCAGCGTTGAGGCAGGGGACTACGAGCAGTACTTC. Translated: CSVEAGDYEQYF.

The chain couples TRBV29-1 to TRBJ2-1; 13 bases match TRBD2. V shed 5 bases, J shed 9 bases, and the junction held 4 bases outside the gene matches. CDR3 length: 13 residues. Germline CDR1 and CDR2: SQVTM and ANQGSEA. CDR3 amino acids: CSVRTSGSSEQFF. The CDR3 bases are TGCAGCGTTAGGACTAGCGGGAGTTCTGAGCAGTTCTTC.

This clone was found a few times. The V and J genes are TRBV30 and TRBJ2-3; D is undetermined. V lost 2 bases to trimming and J lost 2 bases, with 11 bases between them. Looked up from germline, CDR1 is GTSNPN and CDR2 is SVGIG (reference sequence). The CDR3 covers 14 residues. CDR3: CAWSPPSNTDTQYF. The CDR3 DNA is TGTGCCTGGAGTCCTCCCAGCAACACAGATACGCAGTATTTT.

V gene TRBV29-1 combines with J gene TRBJ1-1, with TRBD1 matching 7 bases. CDR1 SQVTM and CDR2 ANQGSEA come from the germline V gene. This CDR3 contains 13 residues. The V gene end was trimmed by 6 bases and the J gene end by 1 base; junction bases not matched to a gene: 5. CDR3 protein: CSVARQGNTEAFF. Here the CDR3 DNA reads TGCAGCGTAGCCCGACAGGGGAACACTGAAGCTTTCTTT.

This clone was detected a few times. The chain combines TRBV5-8 with TRBJ2-7; tentative D call: TRBD1 (6 bases). CDR1 is SGHTS and CDR2 is YDEGEE in the germline V gene. The CDR3 spans 15 residues. Between the trimmed V and J ends, which lost 2 bases and 4 bases, there was a span of 16 bases. The CDR3 DNA reads as TGTGCCAGCAGCTTCAGACAGGACCTAGGTTACGAGCAGTACTTC. Protein: CASSFRQDLGYEQYF. Looking up the rest from reference TRBV5-8 and TRBJ2-7 gives the full variable domain: EAGVTQSPTHLIKTRGQQATLRCSPISGHTSVYWYQQALGLGLQFLLWYDEGEERNRGNFPPRFSGRQFPNYSSELNVNALELEDSALYLCASSFRQDLGYEQYFGPGTRLTVT.

V is TRBV30 and J is TRBJ1-3; no clear D. Germline V gene data show CDR1 as GTSNPN and CDR2 as SVGIG (reference sequence). The V end was cut by 3 bases, the J end by 5 bases, with 11 bases between. This CDR3 has 13 amino acids. CDR3 loop: CAWSGVGRNTIYF. The CDR3 region has the DNA TGTGCCTGGAGCGGTGTAGGGAGAAACACCATATATTTT.

The rearrangement links TRBV19 to TRBJ2-1; perhaps TRBD1 as D (6 bases). The CDR3 totals 11 residues. Per germline, CDR1 LNHDA and CDR2 SQIVND (reference sequence). Trimming took off 7 bases at V and 8 bases at J, with 9 bases between the two ends. This CDR3 reads CASTRGDEQFF. The CDR3 nucleotides read TGTGCCAGTACCAGGGGTGATGAGCAGTTCTTC.

This clone was counted a few times. The chain combines TRBV29-1 with TRBJ2-7; D remains unclear. V lost 6 bases, J lost 3 bases, and 9 bases lay in between. The V gene's germline CDR1 is SQVTM and CDR2 ANQGSEA. This CDR3 contains 11 residues. CDR3 sequence reads: CSVRTYYEQYF. CDR3 in DNA: TGCAGCGTACGAACCTACTACGAGCAGTACTTC.

This chain uses TRBV20-1 with TRBJ2-7, with D possibly matching TRBD1 (5 bases). The CDR3 spans 11 residues. V was clipped by 7 bases and J by 5 bases, with 12 bases between them. The V gene's germline CDR1 is DFQATT and CDR2 SNEGSKA (reference sequence). CDR3 nucleotide sequence: TGCAGTGGGACAATTGGGGACGAGCAGTACTTC. This sequence encodes CSGTIGDEQYF.

The chain uses TRBV9 and TRBJ1-3; a possible D gene is TRBD1 (5 bases). The CDR3 has 20 residues. The V and J ends lost 4 bases and 0 bases respectively, with 26 bases between them. Germline CDR1 reads SGDLS; CDR2 reads YYNGEE. As DNA, the CDR3 is TGTGCCAGCAGCCCGGGGATTGGGACCTCAGCTCTTTACTCTGGAAACACCATATATTTT. It translates to CASSPGIGTSALYSGNTIYF.

The rearrangement links TRBV29-1 to TRBJ2-1; D remains unclear. The germline gives CDR1 SQVTM, CDR2 ANQGSEA. Deletions cut 3 bases from V and 6 bases from J, with 18 bases between. The CDR3 sequence is 15 residues long. The CDR3 coding sequence is TGCAGCGTTGACGTCAATAGTGCCTCTCCCAATGAGCAGTTCTTC. It yields the protein CSVDVNSASPNEQFF.

This chain joins TRBV6-6 and TRBJ2-7; TRBD1 aligns across 11 bases. The CDR3 covers 16 residues. Looked up from germline, CDR1 is MNHNY and CDR2 is SVGAGI (reference sequence). J was trimmed by 5 bases and V by 2 bases; bases with no gene match: 8. CDR3 coding DNA: TGTGCCAGCAGTTACAATCCGGTGGGACAGGGGGACGAGCAGTACTTC. Amino acid sequence: CASSYNPVGQGDEQYF.